This TCR beta chain was profiled in a study of blood T cell repertoires in COVID-19. For the study at large: PBMCs, B-cell-depleted T cells, or T cells provided the cDNA or gDNA that made up the material.

Sequencing used immunoSEQ multiplex PCR; TCRdb keeps in-frame clones, though not all of them. The data show 89,000 or so clones, 90% to 95% seen once. V gave up 5 bases and J gave up 6 bases, with 16 bases separating them. CDR3 length equals 15 residues. Germline CDR1 is SGHAT and CDR2 is FQNNGV. This TCR was sampled from a human donor with active COVID-19. The donor label of this sample is uncertain. Material for sequencing was peripheral blood. V is TRBV11-2 and J is TRBJ2-2; possibly TRBD2 for D (7 bases). In DNA, the CDR3 is TGTGCCAGCAGCCCTCGGGGGGCTTTTGCCGGGGAGCTGTTTTTT. Translation: CASSPRGAFAGELFF.